The entry that follows covers one T cell receptor (beta chain) sequence. The clone's antigen remains unknown. Per-nucleotide qualities are absent, and no much larger clonotype sits a single base away. The CDR3, from cysteine to phenylalanine, totals 19 residues. Only the CDR3 DNA stays, 57 bases, in frame from base 1. CDR1 and CDR2 were assigned from the germline V gene as MGHRA and YSYEKL. The junction shows trimming of 0 bases on V and 1 base on J, and the gene matches do not reach 8 bases of it. The sample's time point label, in plain terms: about 28 days (+/-7) after the second vaccine dose. AZD1222 recipients whose second dose came at about 4 weeks and those whose second dose came at about 12 weeks were combined into one group, since spike-specific TCR depth and breadth did not differ between the two schedules. The vaccinee samples were drawn from two UK trials, COV001 and COV002, one of which was a single-blind randomized controlled phase 2/3 trial testing AZD1222 (ChAdOx1 nCoV-19) in healthy adults. For TCRbeta chain sequencing, PBMC samples from trial participants were taken at day 0 and at day 28 after the second dose.

The CDR3 regions of human TCRbeta chains were analyzed by immunosequencing. As for how the authors treated the data: Repertoire TCRs were matched against a reference library of SARS-CoV-2-specific TCRs generated with the MIRA antigen-specificity platform. Breadth meant the fraction of unique TCRs that were SARS-CoV-2-associated, whereas depth meant the fraction of total T cells that were SARS-CoV-2-associated. Using the MIRA data, each spike-specific TCR was assigned both to the spike region to which the TCR was reactive and to a CD4 or CD8 class. Log10-transformed breadth and depth values were compared by one-way ANOVA with Sidak's multiple comparisons tests. What TCRdb holds here is the immuneACCESS table cut down to in-frame rearrangements. Part of the clones is not present; checked against another copy, under half of the missing clones reflect an unresolved V gene, and the others are unexplained. V and J calls and clone size are copied from that table; D and trimming were computed from the DNA. Across this sample there are more than 85,000 clones, with less than 85% seen only once. The ten most abundant clones make up approximately 15% of the sample.

This sample stems from a study of T cell responses to AZD1222 COVID-19 vaccine (dated by TCRdb to about 2021). With respect to the entire study: TCR sequencing was performed for 233 trial participants, of whom 200 to 210 were given two doses of AZD1222 and approximately 25 were given two doses of MenACWY control vaccine. Trial participants were enrolled by age into subgroups of 18-55, 56-69 and 70-plus years, and around 140, 26 and 57 TCR-sequenced participants, respectively, were included in these subgroups.

The paper's findings and limits, for the study overall: Nearly half of unique spike-specific TCRs reportedly recognized epitopes outside regions mutated in the B.1.351 and B.1.1.7 variants. Because no day 14 peak-response samples were available, repertoires were characterized only after the peak T cell response. Spike-specific TCR breadth and depth rose significantly after two AZD1222 doses compared with day 0 and with MenACWY recipients. Participants were mostly white British, with more females than males. The authors suggested clonal diversity may have been underestimated. Only a handful of AZD1222 recipients were SARS-CoV-2 seropositive at baseline, limiting conclusions about previously exposed vaccinees. In the small 56-69-year group, the increase in depth fell short of significance, most likely because of low power. The whole spike protein was spanned by vaccine-associated CD4 TCRs, and dominant responses were seen in regions 160-218 and 743-854.

The receptor chain draws on TRBV4-1 and TRBJ2-3, with 12 bases matching TRBD2. The specimen was peripheral blood, collected 28 days after the second AZD1222 dose. This TCR was sampled from an adult who received the AZD1222 COVID-19 vaccine. The sequenced DNA: TGCGCCAGCAGCCAAGAACGGACTAGCGGGGACGTCGGCACAGATACGCAGTATTTT. This encodes CASSQERTSGDVGTDTQYF.